This T cell receptor (beta chain) derives from a study of shared clonotypes between healthy human individuals. Overall study results and limits: Among the subsets, naive ones generally showed larger estimated richness than memory ones. Rarefaction revealed incomplete sorted-subset sequencing despite large depth.

In regard to this clone: Its antigen remains unknown.

Original processing notes: Because ImmunoSEQ provided only junction sequences with no quality scores, the filtering differed. Sequencing was performed with immunoSEQ multiplex PCR; in TCRdb, only in-frame clones are kept and a portion is missing. That table is the source of V, J and clone size, and D and trimming were worked out from the DNA. The profile covers about 2.3 million clones, with 85% to 95% appearing a single time and around 0.4% taken by the ten largest. The germline gives CDR1 MNHEY, CDR2 SVGAGI. V lost 5 bases, J lost 5 bases, and 13 bases lay in between. The CDR3 contains 13 residues.

The TCR sequence derives from a man between 18 and 35 years old in good health. Some clones in this sample may be carry-over from other donors' samples. Sequencing was carried out using naive CD4+ T cells from PBMCs. Subset specified: CD45RA+ positively selected. The rearrangement links TRBV6-5 to TRBJ2-7; D may be TRBD2 (5 bases). DNA for the CDR3: TGTGCCAGCAGTCAACTAGAAACGAACGAGCAGTACTTC. Amino acid sequence: CASSQLETNEQYF.